The 26 T cell receptor beta chains given below trace back to one sample, sequenced in a study of blood T cell repertoires in COVID-19. Repertoires were generated with immunoSEQ multiplex PCR, while TCRdb's copy carries only in-frame clones and drops some. Of around 75,000 clones in the sample, roughly 89% are singletons; the top ten hold approximately 0.59%. Material for sequencing was peripheral blood. The receptor set was obtained from a man in his 60s with acute or convalescent COVID-19.

The chain carries TRBV5-6 and TRBJ1-2, with 7 bases aligning to TRBD1. CDR1 is SGHDT and CDR2 is YYEEEE in the germline V gene. This CDR3 spans 15 amino acids. Trimming took 2 bases from V and 4 from J; bases not matched to a gene: 8. CDR3 DNA sequence: TGTGCCAGCAGCTTCTTAACAGGGGTGTCCTATGGCTACACCTTC. Residues: CASSFLTGVSYGYTF.

The V gene is TRBV3-1 (or the pseudogene TRBV3-2), the J gene TRBJ2-2, with D unclear. The CDR3 is 14 amino acids. V shed 3 bases and J shed 5 bases, with 10 bases lying between them. The germline V gene encodes CDR1 LGHDT and CDR2 YNNKEL (reference sequence). In DNA, the CDR3 is TGTGCCAGCAGCCATCTCCAGTCTACCGGGGAGCTGTTTTTT. This gives the protein CASSHLQSTGELFF.

This clone came up a few times. This chain links TRBV5-1 with TRBJ2-7, with a possible D match to TRBD1 (6 bases). Trimming took 4 bases from V and 8 from J, leaving 13 bases between them. This CDR3 has 12 amino acids. Germline V gives CDR1 SGHRS, CDR2 YFSETQ. CDR3 sequence reads: CASSRTGSQQYF. The CDR3, as DNA: TGCGCCAGCAGCCGCACAGGGTCCCAGCAGTACTTC.

The chain couples TRBV5-6 to TRBJ1-1; 8 nucleotides line up with TRBD1. The V gene end was trimmed by 3 bases and the J gene end by 3 bases; junction bases not matched to a gene: 4. CDR1 and CDR2 from the germline V gene are SGHDT and YYEEEE. The CDR3 runs 14 residues. The CDR3: CASSYGQGDTEAFF. The DNA of the CDR3 is TGTGCCAGCAGCTATGGACAGGGAGACACTGAAGCTTTCTTT.

The gene calls are TRBV19 and TRBJ1-6, with 8 positions matching TRBD1. This CDR3 region has 15 residues. V gave up 3 bases and J gave up 7 bases; unmatched junction bases: 5. Germline V lookup: CDR1 LNHDA, CDR2 SQIVND (reference sequence). Here the CDR3 reads CASSMQGAWNSPLHF. CDR3 coding DNA: TGTGCCAGTAGTATGCAGGGGGCTTGGAATTCACCCCTCCACTTT.

This chain connects TRBV5-1 to TRBJ2-3; tentatively, D is TRBD2 (6 bases). CDR1 and CDR2 (germline): SGHRS, YFSETQ. Trimming took 4 bases from V and 3 from J, leaving 12 bases between them. The CDR3 is made up of 14 amino acids. The CDR3 loop reads CASSRGTYTDTQYF. CDR3 bases: TGCGCCAGCAGCAGAGGGACTTATACAGATACGCAGTATTTT.

This clone was found once. The V and J genes are TRBV14 and TRBJ1-3; D perhaps matches TRBD1 (6 bases). V was clipped by 4 bases and J by 7 bases, with 14 bases between them. The germline CDR1 and CDR2 sequences are SGHDN and FVKESK. The CDR3 has 14 amino acids. CDR3 nucleotides: TGTGCCAGCAGCCCCCACCGACAGGCGAACACCATATATTTT. Its protein product is CASSPHRQANTIYF.

This chain connects TRBV21-1 to TRBJ1-6; the table names TRBD1, a call not compared with the DNA. TRBV21-1 constitutes a pseudogene. There are 13 residues in the CDR3. This CDR3 reads CASPQVVNSPLHF. The DNA for the CDR3 is TGTGCCAGCCCTCAGGTGGTTAATTCACCCCTCCACTTT.

Notes on this clone: The same CDR3 arises from other DNA sequences in this sample as well. V gene TRBV12-3 or TRBV12-4 combines with J gene TRBJ2-7, with 7 bases aligning to TRBD1. This CDR3 is built from 13 residues. V was clipped by 3 bases and J by 3 bases; unmatched bases: 2. The CDR3 here is CASSLGQLYEQYF. In DNA, the CDR3 is TGTGCCAGCAGTTTGGGACAGCTCTACGAGCAGTACTTC.

The V and J genes are TRBV25-1 and TRBJ2-2, with 8 nucleotides matching TRBD1. With V trimmed by 2 bases and J by 4 bases, 3 bases remained unmatched. Germline CDR1 MGHDK, CDR2 SYGVNS. The CDR3 totals 15 residues. The CDR3 spells CASSEQGARTGELFF. The CDR3, as DNA: TGTGCCAGCAGTGAACAGGGGGCGCGCACCGGGGAGCTGTTTTTT.

V is TRBV30 and J is TRBJ1-6; 8 nucleotides match TRBD1. Germline lookup yields CDR1 GTSNPN and CDR2 SVGIG (reference sequence). CDR3 length equals 14 residues. V dropped 5 bases and J dropped 10; count of bases not matched to a gene: 10. In DNA form, the CDR3 reads TGTGCCTGGGGAGGACAGGGCAAAAACTCACCCCTCCACTTT. Its protein is CAWGGQGKNSPLHF.

This rearrangement joins TRBV14 to TRBJ1-4; no clear D gene. Looked up from germline, CDR1 is SGHDN and CDR2 is FVKESK. The CDR3 sequence is 16 residues long. Trimming left V 3 bases short and J 0 bases short, with 11 bases between. CDR3 nucleotide sequence: TGTGCCAGCAGCCAGGTTGGCGGGGCAACTAATGAAAAACTGTTTTTT. This translates into CASSQVGGATNEKLFF.

The CDR3 DNA reads as TGTGCCAGCAGCCAAGTTTGGACTAGCGGGGGGTGGGGCACAGATACGCAGTATTTT. Translation: CASSQVWTSGGWGTDTQYF. The genes are TRBV3-1 (or the pseudogene TRBV3-2) and TRBJ2-3; TRBD2 matches 14 bases. Germline assignment: CDR1 LGHDT and CDR2 YNNKEL (reference sequence). CDR3 length equals 19 residues. Germline trimming cut 1 base from V and 1 base from J; bases unmatched to any gene: 7.

This clone came up once. The CDR3 is CASSLDRTNEKLFF. For the CDR3, the DNA is TGCGCCAGCAGCTTGGACAGAACTAATGAAAAACTGTTTTTT. The chain recombines TRBV5-1 with TRBJ1-4, with no clear D. Germline loops: CDR1 SGHRS, CDR2 YFSETQ. This CDR3 contains 14 residues. V shed 0 bases and J shed 1 base, with 4 bases lying between them.

The chain recombines TRBV29-1 with TRBJ1-3; tentative D call: TRBD1 (6 bases). Germline CDR1 reads SQVTM; CDR2 reads ANQGSEA. Trimming took off 3 bases at V and 7 bases at J, with 13 bases between the two ends. This CDR3 comprises 13 residues. The CDR3 bases are TGCAGCGTTGAGGACAGCCCCGGGAACACCATATATTTT. Its translation: CSVEDSPGNTIYF. Together with reference TRBV29-1 and TRBJ1-3, the CDR3 gives the full variable domain: SAVISQKPSRDICQRGTSLTIQCQVDSQVTMMFWYRQQPGQSLTLIATANQGSEATYESGFVIDKFPISRPNLTFSTLTVSNMSPEDSSIYLCSVEDSPGNTIYFGEGSWLTVV.

The genes are TRBV5-1 and TRBJ2-1; weak D call: TRBD2 (7 bases). The CDR3 is made up of 15 amino acids. CDR1 is SGHRS and CDR2 is YFSETQ in the germline V gene. The V and J ends lost 4 bases and 8 bases respectively, with 19 bases between them. The chain's CDR3 is CASSTVAGGGHEQFF. DNA of the CDR3: TGCGCCAGCAGCACGGTAGCTGGGGGGGGGCATGAGCAGTTCTTC.

The chain has TRBV28 and TRBJ1-3, with D unclear. The CDR3 extends over 11 amino acids. The V gene lost 5 bases and the J gene lost 7 bases, with 6 bases spanning the gap. The germline V gene has CDR1 MDHEN and CDR2 SYDVKM. Written as DNA, the CDR3 is TGTGCCAGCAGTCCGCGCAACACCATATATTTT. Its protein is CASSPRNTIYF.

J is TRBJ2-5 and V is TRBV5-4, with 9 bases lining up with TRBD2. The V segment lost 0 bases and the J segment 6 bases; nucleotides outside the gene matches: 6. This CDR3 is built from 15 residues. Germline V lookup: CDR1 SGHNT, CDR2 YYREEE (reference sequence). The CDR3 DNA is TGTGCCAGCAGCTTGGGGCTAGCGGGAACGCAGACCCAGTACTTC. Protein sequence: CASSLGLAGTQTQYF.

The CDR3 bases are TGTGCCAGCAGTTTTGACAGGGTGAATGGCTACACCTTC. Translation gives CASSFDRVNGYTF. This chain connects TRBV6-5 to TRBJ1-2, with 7 bases matching TRBD1. This CDR3 is 13 amino acids long. Looked up from germline, CDR1 is MNHEY and CDR2 is SVGAGI. The J segment lost 6 bases and the V segment lost 4 bases, leaving 5 bases of the junction unmatched.

The rearrangement links TRBV29-1 to TRBJ2-7, with a possible D match to TRBD2 (6 bases). The V gene lost 6 bases and the J gene lost 7 bases, with 19 bases spanning the gap. Germline CDR1 is SQVTM and CDR2 is ANQGSEA. The CDR3 runs to 13 residues. CDR3 amino acids: CSVHGDGGGEQYF. The CDR3 DNA follows: TGCAGCGTCCACGGCGACGGTGGGGGGGAGCAGTACTTC.

The chain carries TRBV5-1 and TRBJ2-2; weak D call: TRBD1 (6 bases). Trimming took 6 bases from V and 4 from J, leaving 16 bases between them. The V gene's germline CDR1 is SGHRS and CDR2 YFSETQ. CDR3 length: 15 residues. In nucleotides, the CDR3 is TGCGCCAGCACCTGGGACACCGGACCCACCGGGGAGCTGTTTTTT. Its protein product is CASTWDTGPTGELFF.

The chain employs TRBV12-5 and TRBJ1-2; TRBD1 agrees at 10 bases. This CDR3 contains 19 residues. J was trimmed by 6 bases and V by 2 bases; bases with no gene match: 18. Germline loops: CDR1 LGHNT, CDR2 FRNRAP. Here the CDR3 reads CASGLTLGQGERKWDGYTF. DNA for the CDR3: TGTGCTAGTGGTTTGACCCTCGGACAGGGGGAGAGGAAGTGGGATGGCTACACCTTC.

This chain links TRBV19 with TRBJ1-2; D perhaps matches TRBD1 (6 bases). The CDR3 contains 15 residues. V lost 7 bases, J lost 1 base, and 16 bases lay in between. Germline V gives CDR1 LNHDA, CDR2 SQIVND (reference sequence). The CDR3 DNA sequence: TGTGCCAGTAACCCCTCGGACAGAAATAACTATGGCTACACCTTC. This codes for CASNPSDRNNYGYTF.

V usage is TRBV9 and J usage is TRBJ1-1, with D maybe TRBD1 (6 bases). Germline V gene data show CDR1 as SGDLS and CDR2 as YYNGEE. CDR3 length: 12 amino acids. V dropped 0 bases and J dropped 8 bases, with 8 bases sitting between them. The CDR3 reads CASSVDGGEAFF. In nucleotides, the CDR3 is TGTGCCAGCAGCGTAGATGGGGGCGAAGCTTTCTTT.

This clone has only one observation. This rearrangement joins TRBV27 to TRBJ2-7; D unresolved. The CDR3 contains 11 residues. Trimming removed 8 bases from V and 6 bases from J, with 11 bases in between. CDR1 is MNHEY, CDR2 SMNVEV, per germline (reference sequence). In DNA form, the CDR3 reads TGTGCCAGCCTGTCCAGATCCGAGCAGTACTTC. Protein: CASLSRSEQYF.

The V gene is TRBV11-3, the J gene TRBJ2-1; tentative D call: TRBD1 (6 bases). The CDR3 extends over 15 amino acids. Germline V gene lookup returns CDR1 SGHNT and CDR2 YENEEA. Deletions cut 3 bases from V and 1 base from J, with 10 bases between. This chain's CDR3 is CASSFGRGSYNEQFF. DNA of the CDR3: TGTGCCAGCAGCTTTGGCAGGGGTTCCTACAATGAGCAGTTCTTC.